This T cell receptor (beta chain) was profiled in a study of blood T cell repertoires in COVID-19. Study-wide background: Samples taken during acute and convalescent COVID-19 were collected in the United States, Italy and Spain. PBMCs, B-cell-depleted T cells, or T cells provided the cDNA or gDNA that made up the material.

CDR3 length: 19 residues. Germline V lookup: CDR1 MNHEY, CDR2 SVGEGT. Trimming pared 4 bases from V and 0 bases from J, leaving 19 bases between. Per the study methods: Researchers report that nucleated cell counts were estimated from reference gene primer amplification. Here immunoSEQ multiplex PCR was the method, and the copy in TCRdb shows in-frame clones only, minus some. V, J and clone size are those of that table, while D and trimming were read from the DNA. The repertoire holds under 200,000 clones, with approximately 88% as singletons. This sequence joins TRBV6-2 or TRBV6-3 and TRBJ2-6, with D perhaps TRBD2 (5 bases). The sequencing sample was made of peripheral blood. This clonotype originated in a woman aged 55-70 years with acute or convalescent COVID-19. Here the CDR3 reads CASSSIYGLISSGANVLTF. CDR3 coding DNA: TGTGCCAGCAGTTCGATATATGGACTGATAAGCTCTGGGGCCAACGTCCTGACTTTC.